The next 25 T cell receptor beta chains were all read from a single sample in a study of CD8 T cells in ankylosing spondylitis. Via MiXCR, TCRdb re-called the 5' RACE reads, giving one row per CDR3 protein. The sample carries under 200,000 distinct CDR3 sequences, around 8.9% recorded once. Sequencing was carried out using blood, either unsorted or a sorted T cell fraction (not recorded which). The origin of the receptors is a female donor with ankylosing spondylitis or in good health (not recorded which).

This clonotype turned up a few times. The V call is TRBV27, the J call TRBJ2-7; weak D call: TRBD2 (6 bases). Trimming removed 8 bases at V and 4 bases at J, with 18 bases between. This CDR3 is built from 14 residues. CDR1 MNHEY and CDR2 SMNVEV come from the germline V gene (reference sequence). In nucleotides, the CDR3 is TGTGCCAGCGGTAGCGTGGACTACCCTTACGAGCAGTACTTC. Translated: CASGSVDYPYEQYF.

The rearrangement uses TRBV6-5 and TRBJ2-5; TRBD1 matches 7 bases. This CDR3 has 14 amino acids. Germline V gene data show CDR1 as MNHEY and CDR2 as SVGAGI. V shed 4 bases, J shed 6 bases, and the junction held 8 bases outside the gene matches. The CDR3 here is CASSLQGLGKTQYF. CDR3 nucleotide sequence: TGTGCCAGCAGTTTACAGGGGTTGGGGAAGACCCAGTACTTC.

This clonotype has only a few counts. The gene calls are TRBV20-1 and TRBJ2-7, with TRBD1 identical over 8 bases. This CDR3 contains 17 residues. Per germline, CDR1 DFQATT and CDR2 SNEGSKA (reference sequence). With 2 bases clipped from V and 1 base from J, the junction kept 13 bases outside the gene matches. The CDR3 spells CSARSTGDILNSYEQYF. The DNA for the CDR3 is TGCAGTGCTAGATCGACAGGGGACATTCTAAATTCCTACGAGCAGTACTTC.

This clonotype was recorded a few times. The rearrangement joins TRBV6-5 to TRBJ1-1; D uncertain. The CDR3 extends over 15 amino acids. In germline, CDR1 is MNHEY, CDR2 SVGAGI. Trimming shortened V by 4 bases and J by 0 bases, and 12 bases separated the two germline ends. The CDR3 sequence: CASSWEGDMNTEAFF. The CDR3 DNA reads as TGTGCCAGCAGTTGGGAGGGTGATATGAACACTGAAGCTTTCTTT.

V and J are TRBV20-1 and TRBJ1-5; 9 nucleotides match TRBD1. The junction had 9 bases not matched to a gene; V was cut back by 6 bases and J by 6 bases. This CDR3 has 14 amino acids. The V gene's germline CDR1 is DFQATT and CDR2 SNEGSKA (reference sequence). The CDR3 nucleotides read TGCAGTGCAGCAGGGACAGGGAGGACTCAGCCCCAGCATTTT. Protein: CSAAGTGRTQPQHF.

The chain has TRBV30 and TRBJ1-1, with unresolved D. Trimming cost V 4 bases and J 1 base, with 13 bases left between them. The germline gives CDR1 GTSNPN, CDR2 SVGIG (reference sequence). The CDR3 contains 14 residues. DNA for the CDR3: TGTGCCTGGACCTCCGGAAGAGGGAACACTGAAGCTTTCTTT. Translated: CAWTSGRGNTEAFF.

The CDR3 region is CASSDIQGTYEQYF. The CDR3 DNA is TGTGCCAGCAGCGACATACAGGGAACCTACGAGCAGTACTTC. The chain couples TRBV7-9 to TRBJ2-7, with D possibly being TRBD1 (6 bases). Germline lookup yields CDR1 SEHNR and CDR2 FQNEAQ (reference sequence). The germline V and J ends were trimmed by 5 bases and 2 bases, with 13 bases remaining between them. This CDR3 comprises 14 residues.

This clonotype was counted a few times. This chain uses TRBV20-1 with TRBJ1-2; D is unresolved. V lost 1 base to trimming and J lost 8 bases, with 8 bases between them. The CDR3 contains 11 residues. Germline CDR1 and CDR2: DFQATT and SNEGSKA (reference sequence). The CDR3 DNA reads as TGCAGTGCTAGAGGGAAAGAGGGCTACACCTTC. This translates into CSARGKEGYTF.

This clonotype was seen many times. The chain recombines TRBV12-3 or TRBV12-4 with TRBJ2-7; D perhaps matches TRBD2 (7 bases). The CDR3 sequence is 13 residues long. V shed 7 bases and J shed 5 bases, with 15 bases lying between them. CDR3 DNA: TGTGCCAGCACCTTGGGGGGGCTGGACGAGCAGTACTTC. This codes for CASTLGGLDEQYF.

The chain couples TRBV12-5 to TRBJ1-4; TRBD1 is a possible D gene (5 bases). V was clipped by 4 bases and J by 8 bases, with 26 bases between them. CDR3 length: 18 residues. Germline loops: CDR1 LGHNT, CDR2 FRNRAP. CDR3 coding DNA: TGTGCTAGTGGTTCCGGGACCGGGGGATACGACGGTTGGGAAAAACTGTTTTTT. This translates into CASGSGTGGYDGWEKLFF.

This rearrangement joins TRBV27 to TRBJ2-7; unclear D gene. Between the trimmed V and J ends, which lost 2 bases and 5 bases, there was a span of 7 bases. Looked up from germline, CDR1 is MNHEY and CDR2 is SMNVEV (reference sequence). This CDR3 has 12 amino acids. The CDR3 protein is CASSLIGDEQYF. The CDR3 DNA sequence: TGTGCCAGCAGTTTAATAGGTGACGAGCAGTACTTC.

This rearrangement joins TRBV20-1 to TRBJ2-7; D could derive from TRBD1 or TRBD2 (5 bases each). With 5 bases removed from V and 3 bases from J, the gap between germline ends came to 20 bases. The CDR3 covers 15 residues. In germline, CDR1 is DFQATT, CDR2 SNEGSKA (reference sequence). As DNA, the CDR3 is TGCAGTGCTTCGGAGCTCCGGGGCGGTCGCTACGAGCAGTACTTC. Translation gives CSASELRGGRYEQYF.

The genes are TRBV6-2 or TRBV6-3 and TRBJ1-5; tentative D call: TRBD1 (5 bases). The ends were cut back, 3 bases at V and 8 bases at J, with 17 bases in the middle. Germline assignment: CDR1 MNHEY and CDR2 SVGEGT. This CDR3 is built from 15 residues. In DNA form, the CDR3 reads TGTGCCAGCAGTTATCCAGACGTCCGGGGGGAGCCCCAGCATTTT. This gives the protein CASSYPDVRGEPQHF.

This clonotype has a handful of counts. The chain combines TRBV28 with TRBJ2-1; D call uncertain. The CDR3 runs to 13 residues. In germline, CDR1 is MDHEN, CDR2 SYDVKM. V gave up 5 bases and J gave up 7 bases, with 12 bases separating them. CDR3 DNA sequence: TGTGCCAGCAGTCCCAAGACTGGGAATGAGCAGTTCTTC. As protein: CASSPKTGNEQFF.

V gene TRBV4-3 combines with J gene TRBJ2-3; possible D gene TRBD2, 5 bases. Trimming took off 4 bases at V and 2 bases at J, with 16 bases between the two ends. CDR3 length: 16 amino acids. Germline V gene lookup returns CDR1 LGHNA and CDR2 YSLEER. CDR3: CASSPKVAHYTDTQYF. CDR3 DNA: TGCGCCAGCAGCCCTAAAGTAGCGCACTACACAGATACGCAGTATTTT.

Only a few counts were recorded for this clonotype. V gene TRBV30 combines with J gene TRBJ2-7; perhaps D is TRBD1 or TRBD2 (5 bases each). CDR3 length equals 14 residues. V gave up 4 bases and J gave up 0 bases, with 13 bases separating them. The germline gives CDR1 GTSNPN, CDR2 SVGIG (reference sequence). CDR3: CAWNPGTGSYEQYF. The CDR3 region has the DNA TGTGCCTGGAACCCCGGGACGGGCTCCTACGAGCAGTACTTC.

This clonotype was counted a few times. The chain joins TRBV19 to TRBJ1-2, with TRBD1 as a possible D gene (6 bases). This CDR3 comprises 13 residues. Trimming pared 10 bases from V and 0 bases from J, leaving 12 bases between. Germline V gene sequence: CDR1 LNHDA, CDR2 SQIVND (reference sequence). CDR3 amino acids: CATTRTANYGYTF. The CDR3 region has the DNA TGTGCCACCACCCGGACAGCTAACTATGGCTACACCTTC. The full variable domain, with the rest looked up from reference TRBV19 and TRBJ1-2, is DGGITQSPKYLFRKEGQNVTLSCEQNLNHDAMYWYRQDPGQGLRLIYYSQIVNDFQKGDIAEGYSVSREKKESFPLTVTSAQKNPTAFYLCATTRTANYGYTFGSGTRLTVV.

This clonotype has ten or more counts. The chain employs TRBV4-3 and TRBJ2-3; 10 bases match TRBD2. Unmatched junction bases numbered 9, after V lost 4 bases and J lost 2 bases. CDR3 size: 17 residues. The germline V gene has CDR1 LGHNA and CDR2 YSLEER. CDR3 nucleotide sequence: TGCGCCAGCAGCCCGGGTACTAGCGGGGCTATCACAGATACGCAGTATTTT. Translation: CASSPGTSGAITDTQYF.

This clonotype was detected ten times or more. This rearrangement joins TRBV28 to TRBJ1-2; 12 bases are a match to TRBD1. V lost 5 bases to trimming and J lost 2 bases; unmatched junction nucleotides: 12. This CDR3 is built from 18 residues. Germline loops: CDR1 MDHEN, CDR2 SYDVKM. CDR3 DNA: TGTGCCAGCAGTCCCCCCGGGACAGGGGGCCGAACGAACTATGGCTACACCTTC. Translated: CASSPPGTGGRTNYGYTF.

This clonotype was recorded at least ten times. The V call is TRBV29-1, the J call TRBJ2-1; 10 nucleotides agree with TRBD2. This CDR3 contains 14 residues. The V segment lost 6 bases and the J segment 12 bases; nucleotides outside the gene matches: 14. Per the germline V gene, CDR1 is SQVTM and CDR2 is ANQGSEA. CDR3 bases: TGCAGCGTCCAACCGGGACTAGCGATGGGGATGCAGTTCTTC. It encodes CSVQPGLAMGMQFF.

This clonotype was counted a few times. The V call is TRBV6-6, the J call TRBJ2-7, with 7 bases identical to TRBD1. V was pared by 6 bases and J by 6 bases, with 5 bases of the junction left unmatched. The CDR3 loop spans 12 amino acids. Germline V gene sequence: CDR1 MNHNY, CDR2 SVGAGI (reference sequence). The CDR3 nucleotides read TGTGCCAGCAGCAAGACAGGGTTCGAGCAGTACTTC. Translation gives CASSKTGFEQYF.

This CDR3 is CASSVGGKDTQYF. In nucleotides, the CDR3 is TGTGCCAGCAGCGTGGGGGGCAAGGATACGCAGTATTTT. The chain combines TRBV9 with TRBJ2-3; perhaps D is TRBD1 or TRBD2 (6 bases each). The CDR3 spans 13 residues. The V and J ends lost 2 bases and 6 bases respectively, with 10 bases between them. Germline CDR1 reads SGDLS; CDR2 reads YYNGEE.

V usage is TRBV9 and J usage is TRBJ2-1; 7 bases are shared with TRBD1. The CDR3 consists of 14 residues. J was trimmed by 8 bases and V by 3 bases; bases with no gene match: 8. CDR1 SGDLS and CDR2 YYNGEE come from the germline V gene. CDR3 loop: CASSEGTARHEQFF. CDR3 coding DNA: TGTGCCAGCAGCGAGGGGACAGCGAGGCATGAGCAGTTCTTC.

This clonotype has a count of ten or more. This sequence joins TRBV12-5 and TRBJ1-2; D perhaps matches TRBD1 (5 bases). V was shortened by 6 bases and J by 6 bases, with 20 bases between the two germline ends. CDR1 and CDR2 from the germline V gene are LGHNT and FRNRAP. This CDR3 spans 15 amino acids. CDR3 sequence reads: CASGTQVALGDGYTF. CDR3 bases: TGTGCTAGTGGCACCCAGGTAGCCCTAGGGGATGGCTACACCTTC. Variable domain in full (rest from reference TRBV12-5 and TRBJ1-2): DARVTQTPRHKVTEMGQEVTMRCQPILGHNTVFWYRQTMMQGLELLAYFRNRAPLDDSGMPKDRFSAEMPDATLATLKIQPSEPRDSAVYFCASGTQVALGDGYTFGSGTRLTVV.

This clonotype has a handful of counts. The gene calls are TRBV5-8 and TRBJ2-5; D remains unclear. This CDR3 has 14 residues. V lost 4 bases and J 5 bases, leaving 15 bases between the germline ends. Germline CDR1 is SGHTS and CDR2 is YDEGEE. CDR3 sequence reads: CASSRAAVRETQYF. CDR3 nucleotides: TGTGCCAGCAGCCGTGCGGCCGTCCGGGAGACCCAGTACTTC.